A selection of T cell receptor beta chains follows, all from one sample in a study of blood T cells in healthy people across ages. TCRdb analysed the 5' RACE reads with MiXCR anew, one entry per CDR3 protein. The sample has some 730,000 distinct CDR3 sequences, roughly 20% seen once. Sequenced sample: blood. These TCRs come from a man between 65 and 85 years old in good health. The CDR3 runs from the conserved cysteine through the conserved F or W. The D gene is left open where the match is weak. Some rows mark clone size as missing; the rest say once, few, many or name a class of expanded clone.

d_gene: TRBD2
v_gene: TRBV9
j_gene: TRBJ2-1
abundance: few
CDR3nt: TGTGCCAGCAGCGTAGACGGACTAGCGGGGATGGCGTACAATGAGCAGTTCTTC
CDR3aa: CASSVDGLAGMAYNEQFF

d_gene: .
v_gene: TRBV5-1
j_gene: TRBJ1-2
abundance: few
CDR3nt: TGCGCCAGCAGCTTGAACAGGGCTAACTATGGCTACACCTTC
CDR3aa: CASSLNRANYGYTF

d_gene: .
v_gene: TRBV12-3/TRBV12-4
j_gene: TRBJ1-6
abundance: many
CDR3nt: TGTGCCAGCAGTTCCCCCTATTCCTATAATTCACCCCTCCACTTT
CDR3aa: CASSSPYSYNSPLHF

d_gene: TRBD2
v_gene: TRBV20-1
j_gene: TRBJ2-1
abundance: few
CDR3nt: TGCAGTAATAGCGGGAGTTACAATGAGCAGTTCTTC
CDR3aa: CSNSGSYNEQFF

d_gene: .
v_gene: TRBV6-1
j_gene: TRBJ1-5
abundance: .
CDR3nt: TGTACCAGCAGTGATTCACGGAGGGTAAGTCAGCCCCAGCATTTT
CDR3aa: CTSSDSRRVSQPQHF

d_gene: TRBD1
v_gene: TRBV4-2
j_gene: TRBJ2-5
abundance: .
CDR3nt: TGTGCCAGCAGCCAAGTGAATTGGGACAGATTACAAGAGACCCAGTACTTC
CDR3aa: CASSQVNWDRLQETQYF

d_gene: .
v_gene: TRBV7-2
j_gene: TRBJ1-4
abundance: few
CDR3nt: TGTGCCAGCAGCTTAGCGGGGGGATCGGGTGAAAAACTGTTTTTT
CDR3aa: CASSLAGGSGEKLFF

d_gene: TRBD1
v_gene: TRBV6-5
j_gene: TRBJ2-1
abundance: .
CDR3nt: TGTGCCAGCAGTAGGGGGACAGGGGTTTTCTACAATGAGCAGTTCTTC
CDR3aa: CASSRGTGVFYNEQFF

d_gene: .
v_gene: TRBV5-1
j_gene: TRBJ1-1
abundance: few
CDR3nt: TGCGCCAGCAGCTTGGCGCAGCGGGACACTGAAGCTTTCTTT
CDR3aa: CASSLAQRDTEAFF

d_gene: .
v_gene: TRBV20-1
j_gene: TRBJ1-2
abundance: few
CDR3nt: TGCAGTGCTAGATTTGCAGGCGACTATGGCTACACCTTC
CDR3aa: CSARFAGDYGYTF

d_gene: .
v_gene: TRBV28
j_gene: TRBJ2-5
abundance: few
CDR3nt: TGTGCCAGCAGTTTCAGGGGGGGAGAGACCCAGTACTTC
CDR3aa: CASSFRGGETQYF

d_gene: TRBD1
v_gene: TRBV5-1
j_gene: TRBJ1-1
abundance: .
CDR3nt: TGCGCCAGCAGCTTGCTAGGGACAGTTACTAACACTGAAGCTTTCTTT
CDR3aa: CASSLLGTVTNTEAFF

d_gene: .
v_gene: TRBV4-1
j_gene: TRBJ2-7
abundance: few
CDR3nt: TGCGCCAGCAGCCCCACTTGGCGTCAGGGGATTTCCTACGAGCAGTACTTC
CDR3aa: CASSPTWRQGISYEQYF

d_gene: .
v_gene: TRBV28
j_gene: TRBJ1-6
abundance: .
CDR3nt: TGTGCCAGCAGATCGGGAGGGAGCTCCTATAATTCACCCCTCCACTTT
CDR3aa: CASRSGGSSYNSPLHF

d_gene: .
v_gene: TRBV20-1
j_gene: TRBJ1-4
abundance: .
CDR3nt: TGCAGTGCTAGTCCGGGACTACATGAAAAACTGTTTTTT
CDR3aa: CSASPGLHEKLFF

d_gene: TRBD2
v_gene: TRBV7-2
j_gene: TRBJ2-3
abundance: .
CDR3nt: TGTGCCAGCAGCTTAGTCGGTAGCGGGAGAGGGTCGGCTGCAGATACGCAGTATTTT
CDR3aa: CASSLVGSGRGSAADTQYF

d_gene: .
v_gene: TRBV4-3
j_gene: TRBJ2-1
abundance: .
CDR3nt: TGCGCCAGCAGTTTATACGGGACGGGGGTCAATGAGCAGTTCTTC
CDR3aa: CASSLYGTGVNEQFF

d_gene: TRBD1
v_gene: TRBV5-1
j_gene: TRBJ1-2
abundance: few
CDR3nt: TGCGCCAGCAGCTTGGGGACAGGGACCCTTGGGTATGGCTACACCTTC
CDR3aa: CASSLGTGTLGYGYTF

d_gene: TRBD2
v_gene: TRBV7-9
j_gene: TRBJ2-3
abundance: few
CDR3nt: TGTGCCAGCAGCCCAACCGGGACTAGGACTAGCACAGATACGCAGTATTTT
CDR3aa: CASSPTGTRTSTDTQYF

d_gene: TRBD1
v_gene: TRBV7-9
j_gene: TRBJ1-5
abundance: few
CDR3nt: TGTGCCCGCAGCACAGGGGGAGGGCCTCAGCCCCAGCATTTT
CDR3aa: CARSTGGGPQPQHF

d_gene: TRBD2
v_gene: TRBV12-3/TRBV12-4
j_gene: TRBJ2-1
abundance: .
CDR3nt: TGTGCCAGCAGTTTCCGGGCGGGGGGGCCGAATGAGCAGTTCTTC
CDR3aa: CASSFRAGGPNEQFF

d_gene: .
v_gene: TRBV20-1
j_gene: TRBJ2-1
abundance: few
CDR3nt: TGCAGTGCTAGGCAAGGCGAGCAGTTCTTC
CDR3aa: CSARQGEQFF

d_gene: TRBD2
v_gene: TRBV5-1
j_gene: TRBJ2-1
abundance: .
CDR3nt: TGCGCCAGCAGACAGGGACTAGCGGGGGGCAATGAGCAGTTCTTC
CDR3aa: CASRQGLAGGNEQFF

d_gene: TRBD2
v_gene: TRBV2
j_gene: TRBJ2-1
abundance: few
CDR3nt: TGTGCCAGCAGAGATAGCGGGGGGGCCGGAGAGCAGTTCTTC
CDR3aa: CASRDSGGAGEQFF

d_gene: .
v_gene: TRBV20-1
j_gene: TRBJ1-5
abundance: .
CDR3nt: TGCAGTGCTAGAGCCCCGGGGGGGTTAAATCAGCCCCAGCATTTT
CDR3aa: CSARAPGGLNQPQHF

d_gene: .
v_gene: TRBV3-1
j_gene: TRBJ2-2
abundance: few
CDR3nt: TGTGCCAGCAGCCAAGTTATGTGGAAGGGCTCGGGCACCGGGGAGCTGTTTTTT
CDR3aa: CASSQVMWKGSGTGELFF